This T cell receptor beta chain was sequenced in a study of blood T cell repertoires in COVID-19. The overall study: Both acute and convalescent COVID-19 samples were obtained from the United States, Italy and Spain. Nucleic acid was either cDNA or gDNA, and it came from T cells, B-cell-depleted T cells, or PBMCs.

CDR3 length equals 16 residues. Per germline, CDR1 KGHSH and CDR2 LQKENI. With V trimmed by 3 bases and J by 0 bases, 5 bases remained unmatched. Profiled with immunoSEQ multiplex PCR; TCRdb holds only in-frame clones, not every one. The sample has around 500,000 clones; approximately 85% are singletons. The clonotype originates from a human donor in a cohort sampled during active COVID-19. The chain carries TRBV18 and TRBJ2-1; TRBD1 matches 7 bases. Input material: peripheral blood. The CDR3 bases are TGTGCCAGCTCACCCTCGGGACAGTCCTCCTACAATGAGCAGTTCTTC. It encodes CASSPSGQSSYNEQFF.